Each of the 20 T cell receptor beta chains below was sequenced from the same sample in a study of response to subunit inactivated influenza vaccine. Using its own MiXCR run on the RT-PCR reads, TCRdb lists one record per CDR3 protein. This table has a few hundred thousand distinct CDR3 sequences, roughly 15% appearing once. The specimen comprised PBMCs from blood, sampled about 12 days after vaccination. The origin of the receptors is a middle-aged man who received an inactivated influenza vaccine.

This sequence joins TRBV29-1 and TRBJ2-7; the D gene could be TRBD1 or TRBD2 (6 bases each). V was cut by 6 bases and J by 2 bases, with 14 bases left in between. The CDR3 totals 13 residues. CDR1 is SQVTM and CDR2 is ANQGSEA in the germline V gene. CDR3 coding DNA: TGCAGCGTCGGGGGCCTCAAACCCTACGAGCAGTACTTC. Amino acids: CSVGGLKPYEQYF.

The V gene is TRBV24-1, the J gene TRBJ2-1, with D perhaps TRBD2 (7 bases). This CDR3 has 15 residues. CDR1 and CDR2 from the germline V gene are KGHDR and SFDVKD. V was trimmed by 2 bases and J by 7 bases, leaving 14 bases between them. DNA of the CDR3: TGTGCCACCAGTGATTCTCTAGCGGACAGAAATGAGCAGTTCTTC. It translates to CATSDSLADRNEQFF.

This clonotype was seen once. CDR3 amino acids: CASSLIRELPEAFF. DNA for the CDR3: TGTGCCAGCAGCTTAATCAGGGAATTGCCTGAAGCTTTCTTT. The V call is TRBV7-9, the J call TRBJ1-1; a possible D gene is TRBD1 (5 bases). The CDR3 contains 14 residues. V was trimmed by 2 bases and J by 6 bases, leaving 13 bases between them. Germline V gives CDR1 SEHNR, CDR2 FQNEAQ (reference sequence).

The rearrangement links TRBV5-1 to TRBJ2-3; D call uncertain. In germline, CDR1 is SGHRS, CDR2 YFSETQ. V lost 0 bases to trimming and J lost 0 bases, with 26 bases between them. The CDR3 is 21 amino acids. The CDR3 nucleotides are TGCGCCAGCAGCTTGGCCCCCTACCCGCGCTCGGCAGAAACTAGCACAGATACGCAGTATTTT. Translating it yields CASSLAPYPRSAETSTDTQYF. Full variable domain (rest looked up from reference TRBV5-1 and TRBJ2-3): KAGVTQTPRYLIKTRGQQVTLSCSPISGHRSVSWYQQTPGQGLQFLFEYFSETQRNKGNFPGRFSGRQFSNSRSEMNVSTLELGDSALYLCASSLAPYPRSAETSTDTQYFGPGTRLTVL.

The rearrangement uses TRBV7-9 and TRBJ1-1; maybe TRBD1 (5 bases). Trimming removed 7 bases from V and 0 bases from J, with 15 bases in between. This CDR3 is built from 15 residues. Germline V gene data show CDR1 as SEHNR and CDR2 as FQNEAQ (reference sequence). CDR3: CASTPNPGMNTEAFF. CDR3 bases: TGTGCCAGCACCCCTAACCCAGGGATGAACACTGAAGCTTTCTTT.

The sample holds a few counts of this clonotype. The gene calls are TRBV7-3 and TRBJ2-3; TRBD2 matches 11 bases. The CDR3 runs 16 residues. V lost 2 bases and J lost 2; bases outside the gene matches: 3. CDR1 is SGHTA, CDR2 FQGTGA, per germline. The CDR3 loop is CASSLGTSGTTDTQYF. The CDR3 region has the DNA TGTGCCAGCAGCTTAGGGACTAGCGGTACCACAGATACGCAGTATTTT.

This sequence joins TRBV7-9 and TRBJ2-7; the D gene is possibly TRBD1 (5 bases). CDR3 size: 14 residues. CDR1 and CDR2 (germline): SEHNR, FQNEAQ (reference sequence). V lost 5 bases and J 2 bases, leaving 13 bases between the germline ends. The CDR3 coding sequence is TGTGCCAGCAGCCACAGGACACTACCCTACGAGCAGTACTTC. It specifies CASSHRTLPYEQYF. The complete variable domain, with remaining parts taken from reference TRBV7-9 and TRBJ2-7, reads DTGVSQNPRHKITKRGQNVTFRCDPISEHNRLYWYRQTLGQGPEFLTYFQNEAQLEKSRLLSDRFSAERPKGSFSTLEIQRTEQGDSAMYLCASSHRTLPYEQYFGPGTRLTVT.

This clonotype has just a few counts. The chain couples TRBV6-2 or TRBV6-3 to TRBJ2-7; a possible D gene is TRBD1 (6 bases). The CDR3 has 16 amino acids. CDR1 and CDR2 from the germline V gene are MNHEY and SVGEGT. The V and J ends lost 5 bases and 2 bases respectively, with 19 bases between them. The CDR3 coding sequence is TGTGCCAGCAGTAAAACGCTGACAGGTCTGCCCTACGAGCAGTACTTC. Translated: CASSKTLTGLPYEQYF.

In its sample, this clonotype was seen a few times. The chain links TRBV12-3 or TRBV12-4 to TRBJ2-7; tentative D call: TRBD1 (8 bases). The CDR3 has 14 amino acids. Trimming took 7 bases from V and 4 from J, leaving 17 bases between them. CDR3 sequence: CASNLQGGAYEQYF. Here the CDR3 DNA reads TGTGCCAGCAACCTACAGGGGGGGGCTTACGAGCAGTACTTC.

The sample holds a few counts of this clonotype. The chain couples TRBV28 to TRBJ2-7; D not certain. Trimming shortened V by 10 bases and J by 2 bases, and 15 bases separated the two germline ends. This CDR3 comprises 13 residues. The germline V gene has CDR1 MDHEN and CDR2 SYDVKM. In DNA, the CDR3 is TGTGCCATAGGAGCACTCCTCACCTACGAGCAGTACTTC. This sequence encodes CAIGALLTYEQYF.

The chain links TRBV24-1 to TRBJ2-2; 11 nucleotides agree with TRBD1. The CDR3 consists of 14 residues. Germline CDR1 is KGHDR and CDR2 is SFDVKD. Losses at the gene ends were 10 bases for V and 6 bases for J; bases not matched to a gene: 6. The CDR3 loop is CATGQGARSGELFF. In DNA, the CDR3 is TGTGCCACTGGACAGGGGGCGCGTTCCGGGGAGCTGTTTTTT.

The chain recombines TRBV6-2 or TRBV6-3 with TRBJ2-3; D not certain. CDR3 length: 16 residues. The germline gives CDR1 MNHEY, CDR2 SVGEGT. Trimming left V 2 bases short and J 3 bases short, with 15 bases between. The CDR3 region is CASSYPESRPTDTQYF. CDR3 DNA sequence: TGTGCCAGCAGTTACCCCGAGTCTAGGCCGACAGATACGCAGTATTTT.

At least ten counts were recorded for this clonotype. This chain joins TRBV12-3 or TRBV12-4 and TRBJ2-7; 11 bases are a match to TRBD2. This CDR3 is 15 amino acids long. Trimming took 5 bases from V and 3 from J; bases not matched to a gene: 6. The chain's CDR3 is CASSPTSGKYYEQYF. As DNA, the CDR3 is TGTGCCAGCAGTCCGACTAGCGGGAAGTACTACGAGCAGTACTTC.

The V gene is TRBV3-1, the J gene TRBJ2-5; 8 positions agree with TRBD2. Trimming at V came to 1 base and at J to 7 bases, leaving 5 bases not matched to a gene. CDR1 LGHDT and CDR2 YNNKEL come from the germline V gene (reference sequence). The CDR3 loop spans 14 amino acids. The CDR3 spells CASSQVRGGGTQYF. CDR3 bases: TGTGCCAGCAGCCAAGTTCGGGGGGGCGGGACCCAGTACTTC.

The chain couples TRBV25-1 to TRBJ2-3; TRBD2 is a possible D gene (5 bases). This CDR3 has 16 residues. Trimming left V 8 bases short and J 2 bases short, with 20 bases between. CDR1 MGHDK and CDR2 SYGVNS come from the germline V gene. CDR3 coding DNA: TGTGCCAGCCCCTTGATAGGCCGGGAAAACACAGATACGCAGTATTTT. Translated: CASPLIGRENTDTQYF.

This clonotype was seen more than once but under ten times. The gene calls are TRBV4-3 and TRBJ2-2; D is uncertain. Trimming left V 1 base short and J 7 bases short, with 10 bases between. This CDR3 region has 14 residues. Germline-derived CDR1 and CDR2 are LGHNA and YSLEER. Here the CDR3 DNA reads TGCGCCAGCAGCCAAGGAATAAGAGGCGGGGAGCTGTTTTTT. As protein: CASSQGIRGGELFF.

V gene TRBV7-9 combines with J gene TRBJ1-4, with D perhaps TRBD1 (5 bases). CDR3 length equals 16 residues. Trimming took 4 bases from V and 6 from J, leaving 18 bases between them. The germline gives CDR1 SEHNR, CDR2 FQNEAQ (reference sequence). The CDR3 is CASSSPERGGDEKLFF. The CDR3 DNA reads as TGTGCCAGCAGCTCCCCGGAGCGGGGAGGGGATGAAAAACTGTTTTTT.

The J gene is TRBJ1-1, the V gene TRBV5-1; maybe TRBD1 (5 bases). The CDR3 contains 15 residues. The germline V gene has CDR1 SGHRS and CDR2 YFSETQ. With 0 bases removed from V and 1 base from J, the gap between germline ends came to 10 bases. Written as DNA, the CDR3 is TGCGCCAGCAGCTTGGGGGGCAAATCGAACACTGAAGCTTTCTTT. Translated: CASSLGGKSNTEAFF.

The chain couples TRBV7-3 to TRBJ2-1, with D maybe TRBD1 (6 bases). Germline V gene data show CDR1 as SGHTA and CDR2 as FQGTGA. The CDR3 extends over 15 amino acids. V was trimmed by 2 bases and J by 7 bases, leaving 15 bases between them. The CDR3, as DNA: TGTGCCAGCAGCTTATACAGGGTGAAGACGAATGAGCAGTTCTTC. This codes for CASSLYRVKTNEQFF.

This clonotype was seen many times. This rearrangement joins TRBV27 to TRBJ2-7; TRBD1 matches 10 bases. CDR3 length: 15 residues. Germline CDR1 is MNHEY and CDR2 is SMNVEV (reference sequence). V dropped 6 bases and J dropped 4; count of bases not matched to a gene: 9. CDR3 protein: CASSLGTGDLYEQYF. The DNA of the CDR3 is TGTGCCAGCAGCCTTGGGACAGGGGATCTTTACGAGCAGTACTTC.